The 3 T cell receptor beta chains below were found in one sample sequenced in a study of cytomegalovirus exposure and HLA in healthy donors. Use of 60 Vbeta and 13 Jbeta primers characterized the PCR. Only in-frame clones appear in the TCRdb table, and some are missing; sequencing was by immunoSEQ multiplex PCR. The table includes about 160,000 clones, 80% detected once. The sample comprised PBMCs. These receptors were obtained from a man in his late teens or twenties in good health and CMV-seropositive.

This chain connects TRBV5-1 to TRBJ2-2, with D possibly matching TRBD2 (5 bases). The CDR3 has 15 amino acids. The V gene's germline CDR1 is SGHRS and CDR2 YFSETQ. V lost 4 bases, J lost 4 bases, and 14 bases lay in between. This CDR3 reads CASSPPTRSTGELFF. CDR3 bases: TGCGCCAGCAGCCCTCCTACTAGGAGCACCGGGGAGCTGTTTTTT.

This CDR3 is CASPQVRDSGGYTF. The CDR3 DNA reads TGTGCCAGTCCACAAGTTCGAGACTCTGGTGGCTACACCTTC. The chain is built from TRBV2 and TRBJ1-2; D unclear. Germline V lookup: CDR1 SNHLY, CDR2 FYNNEI. The CDR3 spans 14 residues. Trimming shortened V by 9 bases and J by 7 bases, and 21 bases separated the two germline ends.

V usage is TRBV5-6 and J usage is TRBJ2-7, with 7 bases matching TRBD1. Germline loops: CDR1 SGHDT, CDR2 YYEEEE. J gave up 0 bases and V 3 bases, and 6 bases lay outside the gene matches. The CDR3 is made up of 15 amino acids. CDR3 amino acids: CASSSLTGFSYEQYF. The CDR3 region has the DNA TGTGCCAGCAGCTCCTTGACAGGGTTCTCCTACGAGCAGTACTTC.